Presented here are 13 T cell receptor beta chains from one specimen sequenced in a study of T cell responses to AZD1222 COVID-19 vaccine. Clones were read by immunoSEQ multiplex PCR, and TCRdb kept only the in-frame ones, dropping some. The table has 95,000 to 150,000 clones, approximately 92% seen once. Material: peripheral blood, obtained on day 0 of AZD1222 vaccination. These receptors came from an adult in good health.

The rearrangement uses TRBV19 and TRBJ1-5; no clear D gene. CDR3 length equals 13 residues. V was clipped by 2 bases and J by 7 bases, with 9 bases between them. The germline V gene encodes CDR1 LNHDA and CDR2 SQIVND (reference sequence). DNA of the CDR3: TGTGCCAGTAGTATAAGGCTGTGGCAGCCCCAGCATTTT. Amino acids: CASSIRLWQPQHF.

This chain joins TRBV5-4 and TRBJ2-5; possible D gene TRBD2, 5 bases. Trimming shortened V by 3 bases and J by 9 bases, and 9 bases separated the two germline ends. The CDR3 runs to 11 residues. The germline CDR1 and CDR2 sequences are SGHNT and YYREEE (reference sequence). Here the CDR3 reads CASSSLEAQYF. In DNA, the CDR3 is TGTGCCAGCAGCTCGCTGGAGGCCCAGTACTTC.

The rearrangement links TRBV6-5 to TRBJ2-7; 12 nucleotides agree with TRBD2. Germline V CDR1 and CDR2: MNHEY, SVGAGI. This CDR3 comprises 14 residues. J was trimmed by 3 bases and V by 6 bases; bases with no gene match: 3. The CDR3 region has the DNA TGTGCCAGCAGGAGACTAGCGGGAGACTACGAGCAGTACTTC. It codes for CASRRLAGDYEQYF.

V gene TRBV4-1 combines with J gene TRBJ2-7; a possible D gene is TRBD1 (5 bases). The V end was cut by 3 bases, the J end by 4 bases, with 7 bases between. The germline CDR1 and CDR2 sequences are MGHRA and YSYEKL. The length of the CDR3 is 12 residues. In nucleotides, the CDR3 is TGCGCCAGCAGCCAGGGGCATTACGAGCAGTACTTC. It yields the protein CASSQGHYEQYF.

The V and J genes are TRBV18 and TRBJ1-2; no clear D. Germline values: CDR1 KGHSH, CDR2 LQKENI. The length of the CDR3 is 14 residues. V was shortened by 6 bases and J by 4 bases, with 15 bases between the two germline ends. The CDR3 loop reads CASSLNSGVYGYTF. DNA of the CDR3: TGTGCCAGCTCCCTTAACAGCGGGGTCTATGGCTACACCTTC.

CDR3 residues: CATSDPDRDAGELFF. CDR3 sequence (DNA): TGTGCCACCAGTGATCCGGACAGGGACGCCGGGGAGCTGTTTTTT. This chain joins TRBV24-1 and TRBJ2-2; the match to TRBD1 covers 8 bases. The ends lost 3 bases at V and 6 bases at J; junction bases unmatched: 5. CDR3 size: 15 residues. The V gene's germline CDR1 is KGHDR and CDR2 SFDVKD.

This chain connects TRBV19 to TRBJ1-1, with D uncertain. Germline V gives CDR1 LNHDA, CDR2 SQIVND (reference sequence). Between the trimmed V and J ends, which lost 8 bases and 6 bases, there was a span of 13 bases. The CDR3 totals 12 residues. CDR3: CASASTVAEAFF. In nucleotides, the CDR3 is TGTGCCAGTGCCTCAACGGTCGCTGAAGCTTTCTTT.

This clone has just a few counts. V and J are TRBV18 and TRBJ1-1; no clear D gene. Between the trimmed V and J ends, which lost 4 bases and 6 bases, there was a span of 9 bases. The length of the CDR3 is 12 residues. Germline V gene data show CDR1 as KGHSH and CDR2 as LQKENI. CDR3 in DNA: TGTGCCAGCTCACAGTCAAGGTCTGAAGCTTTCTTT. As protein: CASSQSRSEAFF.

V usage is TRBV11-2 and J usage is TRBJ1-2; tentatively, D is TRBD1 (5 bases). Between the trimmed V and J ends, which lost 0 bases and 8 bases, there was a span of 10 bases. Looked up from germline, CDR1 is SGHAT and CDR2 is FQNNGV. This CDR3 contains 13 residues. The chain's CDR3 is CASSLDPGSGYTF. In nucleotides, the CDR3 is TGTGCCAGCAGCTTAGACCCAGGGTCCGGCTACACCTTC.

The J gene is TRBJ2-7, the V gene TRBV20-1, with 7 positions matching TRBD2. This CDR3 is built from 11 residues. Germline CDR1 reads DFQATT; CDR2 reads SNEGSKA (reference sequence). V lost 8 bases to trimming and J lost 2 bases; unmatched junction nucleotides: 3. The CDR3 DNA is TGCAGTCCAGCGGGGACCTACGAGCAGTACTTC. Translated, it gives CSPAGTYEQYF.

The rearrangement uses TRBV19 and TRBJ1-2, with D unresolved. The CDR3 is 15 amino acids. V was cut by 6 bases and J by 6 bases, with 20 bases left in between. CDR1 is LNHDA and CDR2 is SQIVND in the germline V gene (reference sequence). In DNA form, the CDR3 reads TGTGCCAGTAGCCGCTTTCCCCCCGCCGATAATGGCTACACCTTC. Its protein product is CASSRFPPADNGYTF. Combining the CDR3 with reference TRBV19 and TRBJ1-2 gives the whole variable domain DGGITQSPKYLFRKEGQNVTLSCEQNLNHDAMYWYRQDPGQGLRLIYYSQIVNDFQKGDIAEGYSVSREKKESFPLTVTSAQKNPTAFYLCASSRFPPADNGYTFGSGTRLTVV.

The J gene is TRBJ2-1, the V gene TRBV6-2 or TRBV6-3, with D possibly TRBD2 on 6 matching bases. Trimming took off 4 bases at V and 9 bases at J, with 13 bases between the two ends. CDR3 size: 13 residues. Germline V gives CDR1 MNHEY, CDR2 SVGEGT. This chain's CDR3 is CASSFLREGEQFF. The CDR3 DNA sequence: TGTGCCAGCAGTTTTCTGCGGGAAGGTGAGCAGTTCTTC.

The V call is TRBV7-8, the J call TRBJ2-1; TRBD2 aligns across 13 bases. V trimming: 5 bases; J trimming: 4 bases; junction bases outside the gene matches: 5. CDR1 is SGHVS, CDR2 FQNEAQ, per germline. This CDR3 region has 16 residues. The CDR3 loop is CASSQEGLAGYNEQFF. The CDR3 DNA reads TGTGCCAGCAGCCAAGAGGGACTAGCGGGGTACAATGAGCAGTTCTTC.